This passage covers 16 T cell receptor beta chains from one sample sequenced in a study of cytomegalovirus exposure and HLA in healthy donors. The PCR made use of 60 Vbeta and 13 Jbeta primers. Generated by immunoSEQ multiplex PCR, the TCRdb table keeps only in-frame clones and is missing some. The table records approximately 150,000 clones, about four fifths of them present only once. The material sequenced was PBMCs. These receptors all come from a man aged 25-40 years in good health and CMV-seronegative.

This clone was counted only a few times. CDR3 coding DNA: TGTGCCAGCAGTGATGGCTGGCAGGGGTATGGCTACACCTTC. Amino acids: CASSDGWQGYGYTF. The rearrangement links TRBV6-1 to TRBJ1-2; D may be TRBD1 (6 bases). Per the germline V gene, CDR1 is MNHNS and CDR2 is SASEGT. CDR3 length: 14 amino acids. Trimming cost V 3 bases and J 5 bases, with 13 bases left between them.

V gene TRBV18 combines with J gene TRBJ1-1; D not certain. Per germline, CDR1 KGHSH and CDR2 LQKENI. The CDR3 consists of 15 residues. Trimming removed 6 bases from V and 3 bases from J, with 17 bases in between. The CDR3 DNA reads TGTGCCAGCTCCCCAGACCGGGGTAGGCACACTGAAGCTTTCTTT. It translates to CASSPDRGRHTEAFF.

The V gene is TRBV6-5, the J gene TRBJ2-3, with TRBD2 matching over 9 bases. The CDR3 spans 16 residues. CDR1 and CDR2 (germline): MNHEY, SVGAGI. The J segment lost 4 bases and the V segment lost 4 bases, leaving 9 bases of the junction unmatched. The CDR3 sequence: CASSFLAGEFPDTQYF. The CDR3 coding sequence is TGTGCCAGCAGTTTCTTAGCGGGAGAATTCCCAGATACGCAGTATTTT.

The chain is built from TRBV4-3 and TRBJ1-6; D is ambiguous. The V end was cut by 0 bases, the J end by 1 base, with 19 bases between. The germline V gene encodes CDR1 LGHNA and CDR2 YSLEER. This CDR3 has 20 residues. CDR3 bases: TGCGCCAGCAGCCAAGAACACTATCTTGGAATCTCTTCCTATAATTCACCCCTCCACTTT. Translation gives CASSQEHYLGISSYNSPLHF.

The chain employs TRBV6-6 and TRBJ2-1; 12 bases align to TRBD1. V dropped 5 bases and J dropped 7; count of bases not matched to a gene: 6. Germline V gene sequence: CDR1 MNHNY, CDR2 SVGAGI (reference sequence). There are 15 residues in the CDR3. The chain's CDR3 is CASSRPGQGANEQFF. Written as DNA, the CDR3 is TGTGCCAGCAGTCGACCGGGACAGGGGGCGAATGAGCAGTTCTTC.

V usage is TRBV30 and J usage is TRBJ2-2, with 8 positions matching TRBD1. Per the germline V gene, CDR1 is GTSNPN and CDR2 is SVGIG (reference sequence). V lost 3 bases to trimming and J lost 4 bases; unmatched junction nucleotides: 10. The CDR3 contains 16 residues. CDR3 in DNA: TGTGCCTGGAGCCCCGTATACAGGGGGAGCACCGGGGAGCTGTTTTTT. Its translation is CAWSPVYRGSTGELFF.

This chain connects TRBV16 to TRBJ2-1; 11 nucleotides line up with TRBD2. V shed 3 bases and J 3 bases; nucleotides not matched to a gene: 1. This CDR3 contains 15 residues. The V gene's germline CDR1 is KGHSY and CDR2 FQNENV. As DNA, the CDR3 is TGTGCCAGCAGCCAGGGGACTAGCGGCTACAATGAGCAGTTCTTC. Translated: CASSQGTSGYNEQFF.

This chain links TRBV7-8 with TRBJ2-1, with 9 bases that match TRBD2. In germline, CDR1 is SGHVS, CDR2 FQNEAQ. With V trimmed by 3 bases and J by 0 bases, 3 bases remained unmatched. This CDR3 contains 16 residues. CDR3 DNA sequence: TGTGCCAGCAGCTTGCTAGCGGGAAGCTCCTACAATGAGCAGTTCTTC. Translated: CASSLLAGSSYNEQFF.

This clone was found once. The V gene is TRBV2, the J gene TRBJ1-5, with D uncertain. This CDR3 spans 14 amino acids. Germline values: CDR1 SNHLY, CDR2 FYNNEI. The V end lost 3 bases, the J end lost 4 bases, and 10 bases lay between the germline ends. DNA of the CDR3: TGTGCCAGCAGTGACACCCGAGGGAATCAGCCCCAGCATTTT. Its protein is CASSDTRGNQPQHF.

About this clone itself: Since no conserved phenylalanine or tryptophan closes the CDR3, a read error is the likely cause. The DNA is left out, because the CDR3 cannot be placed on it with certainty; the CDR3 is given as TCRdb lists it. This CDR3 is also generated by other DNA sequences in the sample. The V gene is TRBV20-1, the J gene TRBJ1-1; TRBD1, as called in the table, went unchecked against the DNA. The CDR3 has 11 residues if both end residues are counted. The germline V gene has CDR1 DFQATT and CDR2 SNEGSKA (reference sequence). CDR3 loop: CSARDKDRVTC.

As for this clone: The same CDR3 can be traced to other DNA sequences in this sample. This sequence joins TRBV27 and TRBJ1-5, with 10 bases that match TRBD1. In germline, CDR1 is MNHEY, CDR2 SMNVEV (reference sequence). This CDR3 comprises 16 residues. The ends lost 9 bases at V and 2 bases at J; junction bases unmatched: 10. DNA of the CDR3: TGTGCCAGTAGTCCGGGGACAGGGGAAGGCAATCAGCCCCAGCATTTT. The encoded protein is CASSPGTGEGNQPQHF.

Here the CDR3 reads CASNNPRRGYEQYF. CDR3 sequence (DNA): TGTGCCAGCAACAATCCGAGACGGGGATACGAGCAGTACTTC. V usage is TRBV7-8 and J usage is TRBJ2-7, with D possibly matching TRBD2 (5 bases). CDR3 length: 14 residues. Germline values: CDR1 SGHVS, CDR2 FQNEAQ. The germline V and J ends were trimmed by 7 bases and 4 bases, with 17 bases remaining between them.

CDR3 coding DNA: TGTGCCAGCAGTTTAATACGGGGGGCCCCCCCCGAGGGTTACAATGAGCAGTTCTTC. Protein sequence: CASSLIRGAPPEGYNEQFF. J is TRBJ2-1 and V is TRBV28, with a weak D call TRBD2 (7 bases). Looked up from germline, CDR1 is MDHEN and CDR2 is SYDVKM. The CDR3 consists of 19 residues. The V and J ends lost 2 bases and 4 bases respectively, with 24 bases between them.

The chain joins TRBV5-1 to TRBJ2-3; the D gene is possibly TRBD1 (6 bases). This CDR3 is built from 16 residues. The germline CDR1 and CDR2 sequences are SGHRS and YFSETQ. The V end lost 0 bases, the J end lost 1 base, and 12 bases lay between the germline ends. CDR3 nucleotide sequence: TGCGCCAGCAGCTTGGATCCAGGGGCCGGCACAGATACGCAGTATTTT. It translates to CASSLDPGAGTDTQYF.

The V call is TRBV14, the J call TRBJ2-7; 8 bases line up with TRBD2. Germline V CDR1 and CDR2: SGHDN, FVKESK. V dropped 1 base and J dropped 1; count of bases not matched to a gene: 3. This CDR3 has 15 residues. In DNA form, the CDR3 reads TGTGCCAGCAGCCAAGCGGGAGGGCCTTCCTACGAGCAGTACTTC. Protein sequence: CASSQAGGPSYEQYF.

The CDR3, as DNA: TGTGCCAGCAGCTTACAGGAGAACACTGAAGCTTTCTTT. It yields the protein CASSLQENTEAFF. The chain couples TRBV7-9 to TRBJ1-1; unclear D gene. This CDR3 has 13 amino acids. CDR1 and CDR2 (germline): SEHNR, FQNEAQ (reference sequence). Deletions cut 2 bases from V and 1 base from J, with 5 bases between.